This T cell receptor beta chain appears in the sequencing data of a study of CD8 T cells in ankylosing spondylitis. Quantitative 5'-RACE was performed with molecular barcodes, and it yielded the TCR beta libraries. MiXCR was run by TCRdb on the 5' RACE reads, yielding one entry per CDR3 protein. The table includes about 270,000 distinct CDR3 sequences, over 30% detected once. This CDR3 region has 14 residues. J lost 0 bases, V lost 5 bases, and 3 bases had no gene match. This clonotype was obtained from a male donor with ankylosing spondylitis or in good health (not recorded which). This chain joins TRBV12-3 or TRBV12-4 and TRBJ1-1, with 7 positions matching TRBD1. The sample taken for sequencing was blood, either unsorted or a sorted T cell fraction (not recorded which). The CDR3: CASSRQGVNTEAFF. The CDR3 coding sequence is TGTGCCAGCAGTCGACAGGGTGTGAACACTGAAGCTTTCTTT.